The subject of this entry is one TCR beta chain. Its antigen remains unknown. This specimen comes from a study of OX40 agonist ivuxolimab in advanced cancers. As for the study in general: Those treated in dose escalation had hepatocellular carcinoma, melanoma, renal cell cancer or head and neck cancer. At under 85% male, the cohort had a mean age of about 60 years, ranging from about 20 to 79. Study outcomes and limitations: Dose levels from 0.1 to 3.0 mg/kg saw CD4+ and CD8+ blood T cells expand clonally by week 6.

Some clones are missing from TCRdb's copy, which holds only in-frame ones; the method was immunoSEQ multiplex PCR. The repertoire includes tens of thousands of clones, more than 75% of them detected once, and around 2% sits in the top ten. The CDR3 totals 14 residues. Germline V gene sequence: CDR1 SGHNT, CDR2 YENEEA. The V end lost 3 bases, the J end lost 9 bases, and 15 bases lay between the germline ends. Sampling of blood occurred at baseline, cycle 4 day 1, and cycle 7 day 1. This TCR came from an adult with an advanced solid tumor such as melanoma, head and neck, liver or kidney cancer. Sequencing used CD4+ or CD8+ T cells sorted from blood, obtained in a trial of the OX40 agonist ivuxolimab. The J gene is TRBJ2-1, the V gene TRBV11-3; possible D gene TRBD1, 6 bases. CDR3 protein: CASSFRIVGGEQFF. DNA of the CDR3: TGTGCCAGCAGCTTCCGAATCGTAGGGGGTGAGCAGTTCTTC.